Listed below are T cell receptor beta chains from one sample, sequenced in a study of blood T cell repertoires in COVID-19. The repertoire was sequenced with immunoSEQ multiplex PCR; TCRdb's copy has only in-frame clones and lacks some. The table includes approximately 150,000 clones, about 87% detected once. Input material: peripheral blood. The source of these receptors is a human donor in a cohort sampled during active COVID-19. CDR3s include the opening cysteine and the closing phenylalanine or tryptophan. D genes are given only for firm matches. For some rows the clone size is stated as once, few or many, or as a class when expanded; others skip it.

TRBD1 TRBJ1-3 - TRBV9 TGTGCCAGCAGCGAAACAGGGGGCGGCTCCGCTGGAAACACCATATATTTT CASSETGGGSAGNTIYF
- TRBJ2-7 - TRBV9 TGTGCCAGCAGCCGGGACACGGCTACCTACGAGCAGTACTTC CASSRDTATYEQYF
- TRBJ1-6 - TRBV5-4 TGTGCCAGCAGCTTACAGTCCAATTCACCCCTCCACTTT CASSLQSNSPLHF
- TRBJ1-5 once TRBV6-2/TRBV6-3 TGTGCCAGCAGTTACAGCTACACTACGGGCAATCAGCCCCAGCATTTT CASSYSYTTGNQPQHF
TRBD1 TRBJ2-3 - TRBV5-4 TGTGCCAGCAGCCCGGACAGGGAAAAGACAGATACGCAGTATTTT CASSPDREKTDTQYF
TRBD1 TRBJ1-1 - TRBV11-2 TGTGCCAGCAGCCATCTCGTCGGGGACAGGGCCCGAAAAGCTTTCTTT CASSHLVGDRARKAFF
TRBD1 TRBJ1-2 - TRBV7-2 TGTGCCAGCAGCCCTGGGACAGGGAGGCGTGGCTACACCTTC CASSPGTGRRGYTF
- TRBJ2-5 - TRBV6-1 TGTGCCAGCAGTGATTGGGGGGGGGCCATCCAAGAGACCCAGTACTTC CASSDWGGAIQETQYF
- TRBJ2-5 - TRBV3-1/TRBV3-2 TGTGCCAGCAGCCAAGATTTCCCTCCCTCAGAGACCCAGTACTTC CASSQDFPPSETQYF
- TRBJ2-5 - TRBV29-1 TGCAGCGTCGAGGCAGGGATAGAGACCCAGTACTTC CSVEAGIETQYF
TRBD1 TRBJ1-5 - TRBV19 TGTGCCAGTAGTATCCTCAGGGGGCCGTGGCAGCCCCAGCATTTT CASSILRGPWQPQHF
TRBD1 TRBJ1-2 - TRBV5-1 TGCGCCAGCAGCTTTTCGGTTCGCCCGGGACAGGGGGTAGATGGCTACACCTTC CASSFSVRPGQGVDGYTF
- TRBJ1-5 - TRBV15 TGTGCCACCAGCGGAGCCACGGGTTTCGGTCAGCCCCAGCATTTT CATSGATGFGQPQHF
- TRBJ2-2 - TRBV6-6 TGTGCCAGCAGACAGGCCGATCTCACCGGGGAGCTGTTTTTT CASRQADLTGELFF
- TRBJ1-1 - TRBV2 TGTGCCAGCACCTCGGCAGGGGACGCTTGGGGCACTGAAGCTTTCTTT CASTSAGDAWGTEAFF
TRBD1 TRBJ2-1 - TRBV15 TGTGCCACCAGCACCATGGGACAGGGGAATATCTTC CATSTMGQGNIF
- TRBJ1-2 - TRBV15 TGTGCCACCAGCAGAGATCTAAGACACAGCCTCTCTCGGGGCTACACCTTC CATSRDLRHSLSRGYTF
TRBD1 TRBJ2-2 - TRBV27 TGTGCCAGCAGTTTGAGGGGGCTGAACACCGGGGAGCTGTTTTTT CASSLRGLNTGELFF
- TRBJ2-7 - TRBV27 TGTGCCAGCAGTCCCCCACAGGGTCAGAAGCGCTACGAGCAGTACTTC CASSPPQGQKRYEQYF
- TRBJ1-1 once TRBV28 TGTGCCAGCAGTTTATCCTTGGGGAGGGGCAGCACTGAAGCTTTCTTT CASSLSLGRGSTEAFF
- TRBJ1-5 - TRBV7-2 TGTGCCAGCAGCGTACAGGGACGCAATCAGCCCCAGCATTTT CASSVQGRNQPQHF
- TRBJ1-3 - TRBV13 TGTGCCAGCAGCACCACTGACGAGGGCTCTGGAAACACCATATATTTT CASSTTDEGSGNTIYF
TRBD1 TRBJ1-6 - TRBV5-6 TGTGCCAGCAGCGCGGGGGACAGGGCGTTGTCACCCCTCCACTTT CASSAGDRALSPLHF
- TRBJ2-5 - TRBV5-4 TGTGCCAGCCAAGGGGGACGCCAAGAGACCCAGTACTTC CASQGGRQETQYF
- TRBJ2-1 - TRBV3-1/TRBV3-2 TGTGCCAGCAGCGTCACCCCGGGACTCCTTAATGAGCAGTTCTTC CASSVTPGLLNEQFF
- TRBJ1-2 - TRBV12-3/TRBV12-4 TGTGCCAGCAGTTTGGGCAGCTACTATGGCTACACCTTC CASSLGSYYGYTF
TRBD1 TRBJ1-2 - TRBV11-2 TGTGCCAGCAGCTTAGGGACAGGGGTACGAGATGGCTACACCTTC CASSLGTGVRDGYTF
- TRBJ2-7 - TRBV29-1 TGCAGCGTGTTGGGTGTAGGGGGATACGAGCAGTACTTC CSVLGVGGYEQYF
- TRBJ1-2 - TRBV11-2 TGTGCCAGCAGCTTAGGGACAGAAGCTAACTATGGCTACACCTTC CASSLGTEANYGYTF
TRBD1 TRBJ1-3 once TRBV27 TGTGCCAGCAGTTCAGGGACAGGGGCAAACACCATATATTTT CASSSGTGANTIYF
TRBD1 TRBJ1-6 - TRBV5-6 TGTGCCAGCAGCTTTGGCAGGGGGTTGGATTTATATTCACCCCTCCACTTT CASSFGRGLDLYSPLHF
- TRBJ1-1 - TRBV7-3 TGTGCCAGCAGCCCAGGGTCGGGCACTGAAGCTTTCTTT CASSPGSGTEAFF
- TRBJ1-1 - TRBV18 TGTGCCAGCTCACCACCGTCGCAGGGTCGAGAAGCTTTCTTT CASSPPSQGREAFF
TRBD1 TRBJ1-1 many TRBV19 TGTGCCAGTAGTATAAGCCCCCGGACAGGGGAAGCTTTCTTT CASSISPRTGEAFF
TRBD2 TRBJ2-1 - TRBV30 TGTGCCTGGAGTGTAGAGTCGGGGGGTGAGCAGTTCTTC CAWSVESGGEQFF